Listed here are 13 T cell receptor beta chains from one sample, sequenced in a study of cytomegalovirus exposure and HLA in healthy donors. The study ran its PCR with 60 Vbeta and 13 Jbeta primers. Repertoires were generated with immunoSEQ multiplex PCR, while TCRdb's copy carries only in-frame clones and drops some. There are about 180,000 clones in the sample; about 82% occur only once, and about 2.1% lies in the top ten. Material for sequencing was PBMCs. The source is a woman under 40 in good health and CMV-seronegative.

CDR3 in amino acids: CASSTGRGDTQYF. The CDR3, as DNA: TGTGCCAGTAGTACAGGGAGGGGGGATACGCAGTATTTT. The gene calls are TRBV19 and TRBJ2-3; D may be TRBD2 (7 bases). The CDR3 is made up of 13 amino acids. Per the germline V gene, CDR1 is LNHDA and CDR2 is SQIVND (reference sequence). V was trimmed by 4 bases and J by 6 bases, leaving 11 bases between them.

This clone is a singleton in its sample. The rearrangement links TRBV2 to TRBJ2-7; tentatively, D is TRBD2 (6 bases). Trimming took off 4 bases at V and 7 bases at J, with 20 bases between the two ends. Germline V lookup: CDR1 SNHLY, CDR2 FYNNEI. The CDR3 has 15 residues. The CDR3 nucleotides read TGTGCCAGCAGTGTTCTGGGGGGTTCGACGATGGAGCAGTACTTC. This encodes CASSVLGGSTMEQYF.

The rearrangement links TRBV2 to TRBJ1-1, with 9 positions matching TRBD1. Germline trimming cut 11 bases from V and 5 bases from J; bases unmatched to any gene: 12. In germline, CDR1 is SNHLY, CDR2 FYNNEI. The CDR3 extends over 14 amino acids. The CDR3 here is CAGDRARGRTEAFF. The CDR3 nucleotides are TGTGCCGGGGACAGGGCGCGGGGCCGTACTGAAGCTTTCTTT.

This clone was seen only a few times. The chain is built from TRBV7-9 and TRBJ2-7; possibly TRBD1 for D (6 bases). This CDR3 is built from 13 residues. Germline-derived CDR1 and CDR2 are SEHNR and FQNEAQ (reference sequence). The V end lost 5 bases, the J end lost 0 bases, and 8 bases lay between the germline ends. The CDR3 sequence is CASSRDISYEQYF. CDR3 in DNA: TGTGCCAGCAGCCGGGACATCTCCTACGAGCAGTACTTC.

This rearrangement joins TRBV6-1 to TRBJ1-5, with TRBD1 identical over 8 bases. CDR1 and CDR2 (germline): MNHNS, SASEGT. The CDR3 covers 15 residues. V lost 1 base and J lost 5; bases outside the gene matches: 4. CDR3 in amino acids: CASSEGTGHYQPQHF. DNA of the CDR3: TGTGCCAGCAGTGAAGGGACAGGGCACTATCAGCCCCAGCATTTT.

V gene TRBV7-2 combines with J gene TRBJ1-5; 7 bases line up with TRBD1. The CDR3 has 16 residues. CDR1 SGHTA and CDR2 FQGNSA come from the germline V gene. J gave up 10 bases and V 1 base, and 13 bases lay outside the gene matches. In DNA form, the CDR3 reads TGTGCCAGCAGCTTAGGATCCCAGGGGGTCAGGGAACCCCAGCATTTT. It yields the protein CASSLGSQGVREPQHF.

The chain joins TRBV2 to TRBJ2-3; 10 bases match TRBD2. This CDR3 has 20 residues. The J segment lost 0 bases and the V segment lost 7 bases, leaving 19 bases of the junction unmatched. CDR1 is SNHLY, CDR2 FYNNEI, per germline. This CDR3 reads CASTLVWTGLASASTDTQYF. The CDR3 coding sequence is TGTGCCAGCACGTTGGTATGGACGGGACTAGCGTCGGCTAGCACAGATACGCAGTATTTT.

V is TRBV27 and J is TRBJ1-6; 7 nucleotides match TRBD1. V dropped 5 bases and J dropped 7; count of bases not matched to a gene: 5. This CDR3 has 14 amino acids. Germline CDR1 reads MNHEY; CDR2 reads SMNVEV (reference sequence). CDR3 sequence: CASSPTGSNSPLHF. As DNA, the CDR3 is TGTGCCAGCAGTCCGACAGGGAGCAATTCACCCCTCCACTTT.

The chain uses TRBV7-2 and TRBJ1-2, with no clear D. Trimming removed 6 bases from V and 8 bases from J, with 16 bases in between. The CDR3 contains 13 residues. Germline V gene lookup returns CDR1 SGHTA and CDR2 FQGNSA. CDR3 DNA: TGTGCCAGCAGGCTTGTCCCCGGGAAGGGCTACACCTTC. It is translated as CASRLVPGKGYTF. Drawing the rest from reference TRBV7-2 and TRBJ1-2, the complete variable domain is GAGVSQSPSNKVTEKGKDVELRCDPISGHTALYWYRQSLGQGLEFLIYFQGNSAPDKSGLPSDRFSAERTGGSVSTLTIQRTQQEDSAVYLCASRLVPGKGYTFGSGTRLTVV.

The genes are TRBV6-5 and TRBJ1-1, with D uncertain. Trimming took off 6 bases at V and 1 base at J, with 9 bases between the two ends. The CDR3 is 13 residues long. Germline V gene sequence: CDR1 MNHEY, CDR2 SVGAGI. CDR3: CASSPGSNTEAFF. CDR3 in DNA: TGTGCCAGCAGCCCGGGGTCGAACACTGAAGCTTTCTTT.

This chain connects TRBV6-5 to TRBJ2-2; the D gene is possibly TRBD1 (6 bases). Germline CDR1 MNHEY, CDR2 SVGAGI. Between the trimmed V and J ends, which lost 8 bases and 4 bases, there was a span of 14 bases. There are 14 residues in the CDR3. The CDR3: CASQQGVVTGELFF. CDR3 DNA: TGTGCCAGCCAACAGGGAGTAGTCACCGGGGAGCTGTTTTTT.

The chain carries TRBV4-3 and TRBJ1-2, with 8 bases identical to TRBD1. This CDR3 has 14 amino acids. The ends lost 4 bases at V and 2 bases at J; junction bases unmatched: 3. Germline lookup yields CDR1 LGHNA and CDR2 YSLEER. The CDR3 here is CASSPGTGNYGYTF. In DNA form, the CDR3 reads TGCGCCAGCAGCCCAGGGACAGGCAACTATGGCTACACCTTC.

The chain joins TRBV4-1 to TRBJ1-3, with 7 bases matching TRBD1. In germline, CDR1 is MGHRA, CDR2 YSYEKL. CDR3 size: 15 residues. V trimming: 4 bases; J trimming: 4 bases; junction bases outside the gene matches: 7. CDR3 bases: TGCGCCAGCAGCCGAGAGACAGGGTCCGGAAACACCATATATTTT. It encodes CASSRETGSGNTIYF.